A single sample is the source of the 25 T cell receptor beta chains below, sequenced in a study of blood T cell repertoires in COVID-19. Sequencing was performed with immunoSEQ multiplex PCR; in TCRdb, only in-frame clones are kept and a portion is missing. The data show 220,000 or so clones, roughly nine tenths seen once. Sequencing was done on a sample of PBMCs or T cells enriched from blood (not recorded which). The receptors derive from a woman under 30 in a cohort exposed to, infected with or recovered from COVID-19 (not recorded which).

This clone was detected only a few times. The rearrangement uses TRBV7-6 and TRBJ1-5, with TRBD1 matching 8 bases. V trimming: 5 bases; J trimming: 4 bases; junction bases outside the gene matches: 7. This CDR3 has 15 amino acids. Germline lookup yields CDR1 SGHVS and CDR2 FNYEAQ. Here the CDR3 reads CASSPDRGRNQPQHF. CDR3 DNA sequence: TGTGCCAGCAGCCCCGACAGGGGACGGAATCAGCCCCAGCATTTT.

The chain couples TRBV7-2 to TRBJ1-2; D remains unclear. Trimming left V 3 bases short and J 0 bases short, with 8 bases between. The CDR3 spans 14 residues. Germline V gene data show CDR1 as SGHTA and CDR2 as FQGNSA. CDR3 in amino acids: CASSFDMTNYGYTF. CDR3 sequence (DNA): TGTGCCAGCAGCTTTGACATGACTAACTATGGCTACACCTTC. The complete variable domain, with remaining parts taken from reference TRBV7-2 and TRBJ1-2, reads GAGVSQSPSNKVTEKGKDVELRCDPISGHTALYWYRQSLGQGLEFLIYFQGNSAPDKSGLPSDRFSAERTGGSVSTLTIQRTQQEDSAVYLCASSFDMTNYGYTFGSGTRLTVV.

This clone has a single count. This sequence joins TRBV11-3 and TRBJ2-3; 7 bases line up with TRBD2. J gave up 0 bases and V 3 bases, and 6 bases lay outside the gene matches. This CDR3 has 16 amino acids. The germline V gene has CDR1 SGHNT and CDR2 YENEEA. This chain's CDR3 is CASSLAGTKSTDTQYF. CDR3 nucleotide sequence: TGTGCCAGCAGCTTGGCCGGGACTAAGAGCACAGATACGCAGTATTTT.

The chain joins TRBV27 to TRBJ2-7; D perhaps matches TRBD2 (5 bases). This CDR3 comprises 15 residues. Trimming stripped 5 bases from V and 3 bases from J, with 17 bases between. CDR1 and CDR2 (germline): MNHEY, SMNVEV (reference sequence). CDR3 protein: CASSPELGGRYEQYF. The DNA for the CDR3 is TGTGCCAGCAGTCCCGAGCTAGGAGGCCGCTACGAGCAGTACTTC.

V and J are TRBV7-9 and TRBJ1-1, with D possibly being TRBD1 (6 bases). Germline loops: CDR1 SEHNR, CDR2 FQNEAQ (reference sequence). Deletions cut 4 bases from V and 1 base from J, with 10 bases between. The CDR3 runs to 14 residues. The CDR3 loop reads CASSSGQPNTEAFF. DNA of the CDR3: TGTGCCAGCAGCTCGGGACAACCGAACACTGAAGCTTTCTTT. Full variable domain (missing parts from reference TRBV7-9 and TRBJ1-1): DTGVSQNPRHKITKRGQNVTFRCDPISEHNRLYWYRQTLGQGPEFLTYFQNEAQLEKSRLLSDRFSAERPKGSFSTLEIQRTEQGDSAMYLCASSSGQPNTEAFFGQGTRLTVV.

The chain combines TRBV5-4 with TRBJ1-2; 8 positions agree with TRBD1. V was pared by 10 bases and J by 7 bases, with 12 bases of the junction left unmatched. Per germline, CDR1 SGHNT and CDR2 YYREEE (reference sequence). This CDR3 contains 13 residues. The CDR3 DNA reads TGTGCCTGGGGCAGGGGGCTTAAAATTGGCTACACCTTC. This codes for CAWGRGLKIGYTF.

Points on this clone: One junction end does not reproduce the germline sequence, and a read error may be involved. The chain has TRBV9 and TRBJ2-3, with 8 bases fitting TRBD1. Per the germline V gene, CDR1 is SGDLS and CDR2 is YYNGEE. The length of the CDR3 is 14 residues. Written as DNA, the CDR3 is TGTGCCGGCAGCGCCCAGGGGGCGTCGAATACGCAGTATTTT. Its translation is CAGSAQGASNTQYF.

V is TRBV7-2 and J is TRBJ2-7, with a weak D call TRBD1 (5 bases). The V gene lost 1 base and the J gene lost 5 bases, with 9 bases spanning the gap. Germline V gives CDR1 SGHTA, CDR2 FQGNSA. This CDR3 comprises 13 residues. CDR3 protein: CASSLGPRDEQYF. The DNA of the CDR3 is TGTGCCAGCAGCTTAGGTCCCAGGGACGAGCAGTACTTC. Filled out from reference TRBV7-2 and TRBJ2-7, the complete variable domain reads GAGVSQSPSNKVTEKGKDVELRCDPISGHTALYWYRQSLGQGLEFLIYFQGNSAPDKSGLPSDRFSAERTGGSVSTLTIQRTQQEDSAVYLCASSLGPRDEQYFGPGTRLTVT.

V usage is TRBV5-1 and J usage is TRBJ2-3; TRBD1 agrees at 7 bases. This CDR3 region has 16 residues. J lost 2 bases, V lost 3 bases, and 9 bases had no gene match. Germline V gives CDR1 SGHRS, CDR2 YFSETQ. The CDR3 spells CASSSPKDRDTDTQYF. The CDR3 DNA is TGCGCCAGCAGCTCACCAAAAGACAGGGACACAGATACGCAGTATTTT.

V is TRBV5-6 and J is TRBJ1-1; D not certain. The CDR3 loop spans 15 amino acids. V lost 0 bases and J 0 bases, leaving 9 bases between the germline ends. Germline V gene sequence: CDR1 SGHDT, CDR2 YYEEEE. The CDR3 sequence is CASSLVGRMNTEAFF. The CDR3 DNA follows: TGTGCCAGCAGCTTGGTAGGGAGGATGAACACTGAAGCTTTCTTT.

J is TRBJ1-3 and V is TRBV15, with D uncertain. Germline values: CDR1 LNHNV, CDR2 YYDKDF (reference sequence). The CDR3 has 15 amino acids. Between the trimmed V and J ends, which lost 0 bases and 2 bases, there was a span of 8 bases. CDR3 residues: CATSRDTGAGNTIYF. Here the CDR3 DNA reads TGTGCCACCAGCAGAGATACCGGGGCTGGAAACACCATATATTTT.

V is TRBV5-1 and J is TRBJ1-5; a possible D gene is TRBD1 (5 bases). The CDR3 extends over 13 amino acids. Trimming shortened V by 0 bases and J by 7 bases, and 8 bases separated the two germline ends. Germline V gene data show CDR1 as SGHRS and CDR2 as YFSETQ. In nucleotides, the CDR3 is TGCGCCAGCAGCTTGGTAGGGGCCCAGCCCCAGCATTTT. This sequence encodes CASSLVGAQPQHF.

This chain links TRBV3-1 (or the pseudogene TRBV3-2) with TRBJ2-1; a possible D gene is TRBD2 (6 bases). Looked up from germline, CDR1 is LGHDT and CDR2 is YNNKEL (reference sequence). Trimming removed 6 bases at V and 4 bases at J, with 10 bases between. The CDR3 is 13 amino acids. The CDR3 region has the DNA TGTGCCAGCAGGGGAGGAGGTTACAATGAGCAGTTCTTC. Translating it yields CASRGGGYNEQFF.

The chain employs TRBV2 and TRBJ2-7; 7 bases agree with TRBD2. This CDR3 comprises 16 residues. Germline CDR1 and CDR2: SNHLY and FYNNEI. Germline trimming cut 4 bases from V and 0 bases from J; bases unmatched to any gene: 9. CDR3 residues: CASSGGAGLNSYEQYF. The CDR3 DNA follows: TGTGCCAGCAGTGGGGGAGCGGGGCTTAACTCCTACGAGCAGTACTTC. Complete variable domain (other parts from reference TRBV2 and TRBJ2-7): EPEVTQTPSHQVTQMGQEVILRCVPISNHLYFYWYRQILGQKVEFLVSFYNNEISEKSEIFDDQFSVERPDGSNFTLKIRSTKLEDSAMYFCASSGGAGLNSYEQYFGPGTRLTVT.

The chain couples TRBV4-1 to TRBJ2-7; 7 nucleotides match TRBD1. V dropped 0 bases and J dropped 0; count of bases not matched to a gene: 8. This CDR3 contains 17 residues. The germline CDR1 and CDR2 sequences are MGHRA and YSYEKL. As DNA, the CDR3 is TGCGCCAGCAGCCAAGAGGTTAACAGGGGTTTCTCCTACGAGCAGTACTTC. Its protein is CASSQEVNRGFSYEQYF.

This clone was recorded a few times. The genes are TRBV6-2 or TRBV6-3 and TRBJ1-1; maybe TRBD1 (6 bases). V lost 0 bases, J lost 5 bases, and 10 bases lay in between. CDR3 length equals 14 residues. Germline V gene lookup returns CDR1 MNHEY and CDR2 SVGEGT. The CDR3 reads CASSYSRGNTEAFF. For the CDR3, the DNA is TGTGCCAGCAGTTACTCCAGGGGCAATACTGAAGCTTTCTTT.

The chain's CDR3 is CASSLARGAYNEQFF. CDR3 sequence (DNA): TGTGCCAGCAGCTTAGCGCGGGGAGCCTACAATGAGCAGTTCTTC. The J gene is TRBJ2-1, the V gene TRBV7-7, with D possibly being TRBD2 (6 bases). There are 15 residues in the CDR3. Germline CDR1 and CDR2: SSHAT and FNYEAQ (reference sequence). Trimming shortened V by 0 bases and J by 2 bases, and 8 bases separated the two germline ends.

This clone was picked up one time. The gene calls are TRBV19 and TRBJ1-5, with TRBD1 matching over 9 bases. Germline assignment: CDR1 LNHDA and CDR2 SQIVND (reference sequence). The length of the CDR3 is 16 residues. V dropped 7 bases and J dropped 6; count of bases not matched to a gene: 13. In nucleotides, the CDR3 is TGTGCCAGTACCAGTACCGCCACAGGGGGCTTTCAGCCCCAGCATTTT. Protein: CASTSTATGGFQPQHF.

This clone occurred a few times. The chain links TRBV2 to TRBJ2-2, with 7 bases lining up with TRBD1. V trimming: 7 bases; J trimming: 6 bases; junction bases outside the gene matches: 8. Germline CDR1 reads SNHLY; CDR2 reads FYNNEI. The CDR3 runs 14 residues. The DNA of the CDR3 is TGTGCCAGCAAACGGACAGGCAAATCCGGGGAGCTGTTTTTT. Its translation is CASKRTGKSGELFF. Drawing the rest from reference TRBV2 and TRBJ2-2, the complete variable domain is EPEVTQTPSHQVTQMGQEVILRCVPISNHLYFYWYRQILGQKVEFLVSFYNNEISEKSEIFDDQFSVERPDGSNFTLKIRSTKLEDSAMYFCASKRTGKSGELFFGEGSRLTVL.

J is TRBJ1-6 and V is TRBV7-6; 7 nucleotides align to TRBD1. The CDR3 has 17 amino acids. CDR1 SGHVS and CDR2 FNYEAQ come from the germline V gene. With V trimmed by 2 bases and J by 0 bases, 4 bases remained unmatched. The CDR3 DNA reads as TGTGCCAGCAGCTTAAAGGGGGCGAGCTCCTATAATTCACCCCTCCACTTT. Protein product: CASSLKGASSYNSPLHF.

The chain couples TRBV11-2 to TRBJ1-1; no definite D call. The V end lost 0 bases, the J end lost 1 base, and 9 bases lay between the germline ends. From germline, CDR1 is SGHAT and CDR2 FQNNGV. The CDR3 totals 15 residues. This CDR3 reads CASSLDTRQNTEAFF. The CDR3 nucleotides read TGTGCCAGCAGCTTAGATACCAGGCAGAACACTGAAGCTTTCTTT.

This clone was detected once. As DNA, the CDR3 is TGTGCCAGCACCCTACGTCAGGGGTTGAACACTGAAGCTTTCTTT. Its protein product is CASTLRQGLNTEAFF. This sequence joins TRBV28 and TRBJ1-1; the D gene is possibly TRBD1 (6 bases). The V end was cut by 7 bases, the J end by 0 bases, with 15 bases between. The CDR3 is 15 residues long. CDR1 and CDR2 from the germline V gene are MDHEN and SYDVKM.

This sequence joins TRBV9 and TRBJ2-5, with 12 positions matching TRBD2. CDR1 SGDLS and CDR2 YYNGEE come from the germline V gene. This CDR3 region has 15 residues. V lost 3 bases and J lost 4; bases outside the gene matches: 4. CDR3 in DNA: TGTGCCAGCAGCGGAACTAGCGGGAGGATAGAGACCCAGTACTTC. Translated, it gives CASSGTSGRIETQYF.

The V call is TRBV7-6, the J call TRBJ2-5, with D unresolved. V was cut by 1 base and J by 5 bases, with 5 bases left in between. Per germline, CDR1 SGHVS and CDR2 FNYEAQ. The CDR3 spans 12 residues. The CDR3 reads CASSLGVETQYF. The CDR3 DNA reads TGTGCCAGCAGCTTAGGAGTGGAGACCCAGTACTTC.

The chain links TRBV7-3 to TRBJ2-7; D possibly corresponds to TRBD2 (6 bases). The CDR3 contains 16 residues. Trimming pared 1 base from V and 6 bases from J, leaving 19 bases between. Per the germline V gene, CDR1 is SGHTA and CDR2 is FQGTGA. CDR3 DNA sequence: TGTGCCAGCAGCTTAAATATGGGGTCTACCGGGGGCGAGCAGTACTTC. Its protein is CASSLNMGSTGGEQYF.